A single sample gave rise to the 20 T cell receptor beta chains below, sequenced in a study of CD8 T cells in ankylosing spondylitis. TCRdb recomputed calls from the 5' RACE reads with MiXCR, one row per CDR3 protein. The data contain about 450,000 distinct CDR3 sequences, 20% to 30% of them singletons. Broader study findings: A motif in TCR beta, a set of seven to nine highly homologous variants, appeared characteristic of ankylosing spondylitis blood.

These TCRs' antigens remain unknown. The sample was blood, either unsorted or a sorted T cell fraction (not recorded which). Every receptor here comes from a male donor with ankylosing spondylitis.

This clonotype was seen at least ten times. The chain couples TRBV5-1 to TRBJ2-1; 9 positions agree with TRBD2. The CDR3 runs to 17 residues. Germline values: CDR1 SGHRS, CDR2 YFSETQ. Trimming took 1 base from V and 9 from J; bases not matched to a gene: 14. CDR3 in DNA: TGCGCCAGCAGCTTGCCTCCCTTTAGCGGGAGAAAGGGTGAGCAGTTCTTC. It is translated as CASSLPPFSGRKGEQFF.

This clonotype was seen a single time. The chain uses TRBV6-1 and TRBJ2-7; 9 positions match TRBD1. The CDR3 totals 15 residues. The germline CDR1 and CDR2 sequences are MNHNS and SASEGT. V lost 6 bases, J lost 3 bases, and 9 bases stayed unmatched. The CDR3 nucleotides are TGTGCCAGCAGGGGAACCGGGACAGGGAGCTACGAGCAGTACGTC. Translation: CASRGTGTGSYEQYV.

This clonotype was observed a handful of times. The genes are TRBV20-1 and TRBJ2-5, with 8 bases that match TRBD1. This CDR3 contains 13 residues. Trimming took 4 bases from V and 5 from J; bases not matched to a gene: 6. CDR1 DFQATT and CDR2 SNEGSKA come from the germline V gene (reference sequence). In nucleotides, the CDR3 is TGCAGTGCTACGGCAGGGGGCTCGGAGACCCAGTACTTC. This gives the protein CSATAGGSETQYF.

This clonotype appeared a few times. This chain uses TRBV15 with TRBJ2-5; D is unresolved. The germline gives CDR1 LNHNV, CDR2 YYDKDF (reference sequence). This CDR3 contains 13 residues. The V end was cut by 4 bases, the J end by 4 bases, with 10 bases between. The CDR3 loop reads CATSTRLGETQYF. Written as DNA, the CDR3 is TGTGCCACCAGCACTCGTCTAGGAGAGACCCAGTACTTC.

The table lists this clonotype with a few counts. The chain joins TRBV5-6 to TRBJ1-6, with D tentatively TRBD1 (5 bases). V was cut by 3 bases and J by 5 bases, with 12 bases left in between. The CDR3 spans 15 residues. The germline gives CDR1 SGHDT, CDR2 YYEEEE. The CDR3 region is CASSSRDGNNSPLHF. CDR3 bases: TGTGCCAGCAGCTCCCGGGACGGAAATAATTCACCCCTCCACTTT.

This clonotype was seen ten or more times. The chain links TRBV12-3 or TRBV12-4 to TRBJ1-5; D is unresolved. This CDR3 contains 14 residues. V was clipped by 4 bases and J by 3 bases, with 10 bases between them. The CDR3 spells CASSSLTDNQPQHF. The CDR3, as DNA: TGTGCCAGCAGTTCCCTGACGGACAATCAGCCCCAGCATTTT.

The rearrangement links TRBV5-6 to TRBJ1-4; D gene unclear. Trimming left V 7 bases short and J 8 bases short, with 21 bases between. CDR1 and CDR2 (germline): SGHDT, YYEEEE. The length of the CDR3 is 15 residues. Written as DNA, the CDR3 is TGTGCCAGCCGTGGCTTTTGGAACTCTGAGGAAAAACTGTTTTTT. This codes for CASRGFWNSEEKLFF.

The V call is TRBV29-1, the J call TRBJ1-1; 9 nucleotides align to TRBD1. The CDR3 consists of 14 residues. After removal of 3 bases from V and 6 bases from J, the junction contained 8 bases not matched to a gene. Germline CDR1 SQVTM, CDR2 ANQGSEA. The CDR3 DNA is TGCAGCGTTGAGAGCGGGGGGACAGGGCCTGAAGCTTTCTTT. This translates into CSVESGGTGPEAFF.

This clonotype was counted only a few times. The CDR3 DNA sequence: TGTGCCAGCAGCTTAGATCCCGAGAAAGAGACCCAGTACTTC. Residues: CASSLDPEKETQYF. The rearrangement links TRBV7-9 to TRBJ2-5; unclear D gene. Trimming shortened V by 1 base and J by 3 bases, and 9 bases separated the two germline ends. The CDR3 is 14 residues long. Per the germline V gene, CDR1 is SEHNR and CDR2 is FQNEAQ (reference sequence).

This clonotype was picked up a small number of times. V and J are TRBV19 and TRBJ2-3, with 9 bases aligning to TRBD2. The CDR3 consists of 18 residues. CDR1 is LNHDA and CDR2 is SQIVND in the germline V gene (reference sequence). V lost 6 bases and J lost 1; bases outside the gene matches: 14. DNA for the CDR3: TGTGCCAGTAGCCGGGCTCCGGGACTAGCCCTCGGCACAGATACGCAGTATTTT. It is translated as CASSRAPGLALGTDTQYF. The whole variable domain, filled in from reference TRBV19 and TRBJ2-3, reads DGGITQSPKYLFRKEGQNVTLSCEQNLNHDAMYWYRQDPGQGLRLIYYSQIVNDFQKGDIAEGYSVSREKKESFPLTVTSAQKNPTAFYLCASSRAPGLALGTDTQYFGPGTRLTVL.

Only one count was recorded for this clonotype. V is TRBV20-1 and J is TRBJ1-6; no clear D gene. CDR3 size: 13 residues. CDR1 is DFQATT, CDR2 SNEGSKA, per germline (reference sequence). Trimming removed 8 bases at V and 10 bases at J, with 18 bases between. Here the CDR3 DNA reads TGCAGTACGAGCGTGGGTACGGACTCACCCCTCCACTTT. Its protein product is CSTSVGTDSPLHF.

This sequence joins TRBV20-1 and TRBJ2-7, with 7 bases fitting TRBD2. The CDR3 length is 14 residues. Unmatched junction bases numbered 12, after V lost 4 bases and J lost 6 bases. CDR1 and CDR2 (germline): DFQATT, SNEGSKA (reference sequence). CDR3 residues: CSATEAGKGLEQYV. CDR3 sequence (DNA): TGCAGTGCTACCGAAGCGGGGAAAGGACTCGAGCAGTACGTC.

The chain is built from TRBV20-1 and TRBJ2-7; TRBD1 is a possible D gene (7 bases). The CDR3 consists of 16 residues. Germline CDR1 reads DFQATT; CDR2 reads SNEGSKA (reference sequence). V lost 6 bases to trimming and J lost 3 bases, with 24 bases between them. The CDR3: CSAPQTTGTWGYEQYF. The CDR3 DNA follows: TGCAGTGCCCCTCAGACGACAGGGACTTGGGGCTACGAGCAGTACTTC.

This clonotype was seen only a few times. The chain joins TRBV6-2 or TRBV6-3 to TRBJ1-5; D possibly corresponds to TRBD1 (5 bases). Looked up from germline, CDR1 is MNHEY and CDR2 is SVGEGT. CDR3 size: 13 residues. V shed 6 bases and J shed 0 bases, with 6 bases lying between them. In DNA form, the CDR3 reads TGTGCCAGCAGAGACAGTAGCAATCAGCCCCAGCATTTT. Its protein is CASRDSSNQPQHF.

In this sample, this clonotype turned up many times. V gene TRBV7-9 combines with J gene TRBJ1-1; D is perhaps TRBD1 (6 bases). V was cut by 2 bases and J by 11 bases, with 18 bases left in between. This CDR3 spans 14 amino acids. Germline CDR1 is SEHNR and CDR2 is FQNEAQ (reference sequence). The CDR3 is CASSLSQGPEGAFF. The CDR3 bases are TGTGCCAGCAGCTTAAGTCAGGGGCCCGAGGGGGCTTTCTTT.

The chain recombines TRBV29-1 with TRBJ2-3, with D perhaps given as TRBD1 or TRBD2 (5 bases each). Deletions cut 4 bases from V and 3 bases from J, with 11 bases between. Germline lookup yields CDR1 SQVTM and CDR2 ANQGSEA. The CDR3 sequence is 13 residues long. CDR3 nucleotides: TGCAGCGTTGGTGAGGGGCCTACAGATACGCAGTATTTT. Translation: CSVGEGPTDTQYF.

This chain uses TRBV5-5 with TRBJ2-1; D remains ambiguous. Trimming took 4 bases from V and 0 from J, leaving 11 bases between them. This CDR3 contains 15 residues. Per germline, CDR1 SGHKS and CDR2 YYEKEE (reference sequence). CDR3: CASSPSDYSYNEQFF. The CDR3 DNA reads as TGTGCCAGCAGCCCAAGCGATTACTCCTACAATGAGCAGTTCTTC.

This clonotype was recorded at least ten times. This chain links TRBV12-3 or TRBV12-4 with TRBJ2-2; the match to TRBD1 covers 11 bases. This CDR3 contains 15 residues. J was trimmed by 4 bases and V by 3 bases; bases with no gene match: 1. CDR3 bases: TGTGCCAGCAGTTTTGGGACAGGGGGCACCGGGGAGCTGTTTTTT. Translated, it gives CASSFGTGGTGELFF.

The gene calls are TRBV7-9 and TRBJ1-3; D might be TRBD1 (6 bases). Germline lookup yields CDR1 SEHNR and CDR2 FQNEAQ (reference sequence). The CDR3 has 14 amino acids. V dropped 11 bases and J dropped 1 base, with 15 bases sitting between them. CDR3 coding DNA: TGTGCCGATAAGCTACAGGGTTCTGGAAACACCATATATTTT. Translating it yields CADKLQGSGNTIYF.

In its sample, this clonotype was seen a few times. The chain is built from TRBV7-8 and TRBJ2-1; 12 nucleotides align to TRBD2. V shed 3 bases and J 7 bases; nucleotides not matched to a gene: 13. CDR1 and CDR2 (germline): SGHVS, FQNEAQ. This CDR3 is built from 18 residues. The CDR3 is CASSFIAILAGGMNEQFF. CDR3 nucleotides: TGTGCCAGCAGCTTCATCGCGATTCTAGCGGGAGGGATGAATGAGCAGTTCTTC.